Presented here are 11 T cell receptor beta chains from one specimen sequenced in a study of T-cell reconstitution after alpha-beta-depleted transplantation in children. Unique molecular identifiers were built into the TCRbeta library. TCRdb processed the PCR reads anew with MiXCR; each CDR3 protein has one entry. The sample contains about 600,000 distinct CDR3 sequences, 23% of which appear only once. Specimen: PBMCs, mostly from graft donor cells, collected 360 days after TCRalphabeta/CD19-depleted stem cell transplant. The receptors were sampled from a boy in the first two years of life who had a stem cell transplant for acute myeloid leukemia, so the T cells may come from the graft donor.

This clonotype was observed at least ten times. As DNA, the CDR3 is TGTGCCACCAGCAGAGAAGGCAGGCCATCCCAAGAGACCCAGTACTTC. Amino acids: CATSREGRPSQETQYF. V gene TRBV15 combines with J gene TRBJ2-5; D gene ambiguous. Germline values: CDR1 LNHNV, CDR2 YYDKDF (reference sequence). This CDR3 comprises 16 residues. Trimming took off 0 bases at V and 1 base at J, with 12 bases between the two ends.

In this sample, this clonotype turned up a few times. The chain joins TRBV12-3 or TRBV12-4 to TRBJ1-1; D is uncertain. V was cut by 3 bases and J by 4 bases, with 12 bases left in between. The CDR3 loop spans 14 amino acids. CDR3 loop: CASSLGNEGTEAFF. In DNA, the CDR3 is TGTGCCAGCAGTTTGGGGAACGAGGGCACTGAAGCTTTCTTT.

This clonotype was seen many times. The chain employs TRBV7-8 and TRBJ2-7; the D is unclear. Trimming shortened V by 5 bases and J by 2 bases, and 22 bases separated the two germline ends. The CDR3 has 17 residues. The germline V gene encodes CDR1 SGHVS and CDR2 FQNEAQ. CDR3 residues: CASSTNGRGKLAYEQYF. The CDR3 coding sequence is TGTGCCAGCAGCACCAACGGACGCGGTAAATTGGCCTACGAGCAGTACTTC. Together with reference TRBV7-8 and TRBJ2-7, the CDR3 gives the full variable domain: GAGVSQSPRYKVAKRGQDVALRCDPISGHVSLFWYQQALGQGPEFLTYFQNEAQLDKSGLPSDRFFAERPEGSVSTLKIQRTQQEDSAVYLCASSTNGRGKLAYEQYFGPGTRLTVT.

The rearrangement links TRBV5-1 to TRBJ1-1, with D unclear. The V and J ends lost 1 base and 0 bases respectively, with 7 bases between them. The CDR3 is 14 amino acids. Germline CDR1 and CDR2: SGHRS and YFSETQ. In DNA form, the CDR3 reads TGCGCCAGCAGCTTGAATTGGGTGAACACTGAAGCTTTCTTT. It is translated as CASSLNWVNTEAFF.

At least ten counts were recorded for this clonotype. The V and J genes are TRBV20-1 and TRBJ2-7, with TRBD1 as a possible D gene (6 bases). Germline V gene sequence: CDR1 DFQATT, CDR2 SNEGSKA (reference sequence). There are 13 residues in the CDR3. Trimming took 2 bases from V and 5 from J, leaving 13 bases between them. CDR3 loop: CSARLGGSNEQYF. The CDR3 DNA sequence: TGCAGTGCTAGATTAGGGGGTAGCAACGAGCAGTACTTC.

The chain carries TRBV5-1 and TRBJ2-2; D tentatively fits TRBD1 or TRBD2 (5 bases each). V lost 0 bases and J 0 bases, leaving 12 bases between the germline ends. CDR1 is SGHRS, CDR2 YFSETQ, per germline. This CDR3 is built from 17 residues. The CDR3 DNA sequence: TGCGCCAGCAGCTTGGCTCCCGGGACCGCGAACACCGGGGAGCTGTTTTTT. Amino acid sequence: CASSLAPGTANTGELFF.

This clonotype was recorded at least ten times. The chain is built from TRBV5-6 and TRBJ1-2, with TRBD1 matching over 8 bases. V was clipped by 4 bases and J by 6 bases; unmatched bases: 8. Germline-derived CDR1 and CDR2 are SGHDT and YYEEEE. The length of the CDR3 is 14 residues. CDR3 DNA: TGTGCCAGCAGCAAAGTGGACAGGGACCATGGCTACACCTTC. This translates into CASSKVDRDHGYTF.

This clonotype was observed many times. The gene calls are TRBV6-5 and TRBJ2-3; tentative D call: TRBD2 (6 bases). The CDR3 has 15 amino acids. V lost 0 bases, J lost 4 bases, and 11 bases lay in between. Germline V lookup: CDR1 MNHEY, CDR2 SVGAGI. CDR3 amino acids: CASSYSGRRADTQYF. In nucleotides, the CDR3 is TGTGCCAGCAGTTACTCGGGGCGGAGGGCAGATACGCAGTATTTT.

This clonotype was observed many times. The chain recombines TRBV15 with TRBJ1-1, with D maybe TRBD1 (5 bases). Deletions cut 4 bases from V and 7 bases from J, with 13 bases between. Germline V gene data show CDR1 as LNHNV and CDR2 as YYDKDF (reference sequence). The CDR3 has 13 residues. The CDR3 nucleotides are TGTGCCACCAGCAAGAATAAGGGGAATGAAGCTTTCTTT. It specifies CATSKNKGNEAFF.

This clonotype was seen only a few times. The DNA for the CDR3 is TGTGCCAGCAGTTACCCTAGAACCGGGGAGCTGTTTTTT. This encodes CASSYPRTGELFF. V usage is TRBV6-6 and J usage is TRBJ2-2; D is uncertain. There are 13 residues in the CDR3. Germline CDR1 is MNHNY and CDR2 is SVGAGI (reference sequence). V was clipped by 2 bases and J by 5 bases, with 6 bases between them.

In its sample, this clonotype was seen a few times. The CDR3 region has the DNA TGCAGTGCTAGGTCCGCCTATGGCTACACCTTC. Residues: CSARSAYGYTF. This chain connects TRBV20-1 to TRBJ1-2; D is unresolved. Germline CDR1 DFQATT, CDR2 SNEGSKA (reference sequence). V lost 3 bases, J lost 4 bases, and 6 bases lay in between. The CDR3 has 11 amino acids.